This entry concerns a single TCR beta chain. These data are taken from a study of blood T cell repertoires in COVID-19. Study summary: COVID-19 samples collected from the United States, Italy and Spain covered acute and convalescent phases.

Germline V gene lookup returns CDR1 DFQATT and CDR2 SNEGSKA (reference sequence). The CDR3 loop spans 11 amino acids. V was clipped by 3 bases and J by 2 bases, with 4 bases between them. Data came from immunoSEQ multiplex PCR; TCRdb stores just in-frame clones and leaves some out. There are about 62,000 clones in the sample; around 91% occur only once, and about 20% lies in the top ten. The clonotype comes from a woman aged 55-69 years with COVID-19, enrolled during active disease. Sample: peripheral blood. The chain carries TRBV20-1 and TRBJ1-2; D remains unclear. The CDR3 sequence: CSASPNYGYTF. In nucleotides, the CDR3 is TGCAGTGCTAGCCCAAACTATGGCTACACCTTC.